This TCR beta chain emerged from a study of TIL therapy for anti-PD-1-resistant metastatic lung cancer. About the study: Progressing patients received lymphodepletion, expanded TIL infusion and IL-2. Median patient age was about 56, ranging about 38-75 years. Broader study findings: The cohort had more treatment-naive, never-smoker and oncogene-addicted patients than typical.

This clone was observed a few times. The antigen is not known. The trim removed 5 bases at V and 4 bases at J, leaving 7 bases unmatched. The V gene's germline CDR1 is MGHDK and CDR2 SYGVNS. The CDR3 runs 14 residues. Sequencing used immunoSEQ v3. Method: immunoSEQ multiplex PCR; TCRdb's copy keeps in-frame clones and lacks some. The table lists approximately 45,000 clones, 70% to 85% of them singletons. Indicated time point: pre-treatment sample, taken before nivolumab and TIL therapy. The chain has TRBV25-1 and TRBJ2-5; 7 bases match TRBD2. The clonotype comes from a man aged 65 to 79 with non-small cell lung cancer. Specimen: blood, collected at baseline. The CDR3 reads CASSRGRGRETQYF. In DNA form, the CDR3 reads TGTGCCAGCAGTCGAGGGAGGGGCAGAGAGACCCAGTACTTC.